Listed here is a single T cell receptor beta chain. The data belong to a study of OX40 agonist ivuxolimab in advanced cancers. Overall study context: Antecedent anti-PD-1, anti-PD-L1 or anti-CTLA-4 therapy was permissible, with about 39% having received some.

The method was immunoSEQ multiplex PCR; TCRdb's version includes in-frame clones alone and lacks a portion of them. Of more than 65,000 clones listed, 85% were seen once; the top ten hold about 0.83%. Exclusion of a patient followed from autoimmune disease history or systemic immunosuppression. CDR1 and CDR2 from the germline V gene are SGHNT and YYREEE (reference sequence). V was trimmed by 5 bases and J by 6 bases, leaving 14 bases between them. The CDR3 runs 14 residues. The rearrangement joins TRBV5-4 to TRBJ1-4, with unresolved D. The sample consisted of CD4+ or CD8+ T cells sorted from blood, taken in a trial of the OX40 agonist ivuxolimab. The clonotype was recovered from an adult with an advanced solid tumor such as melanoma, head and neck, liver or kidney cancer. As DNA, the CDR3 is TGTGCCAGCAGTGCTTCCGGGGAAGATGAAAAACTGTTTTTT. Its translation is CASSASGEDEKLFF.